The clone carrying this T cell receptor (beta chain) was detected a few times. Its antigen remains unknown. With 6 bases clipped from V and 3 bases from J, the junction kept 11 bases outside the gene matches. The CDR3 sequence is 15 residues long. Germline CDR1 SGHNT, CDR2 YYREEE (reference sequence). The source of the sample is a study of T cell repertoires in cytomegalovirus infection. TCRdb itself ran the reads through MiXCR, one entry per CDR3 protein. Among some 320,000 distinct CDR3 sequences, approximately 32% were seen once, and the ten largest hold around 20%. The receptor was isolated from a human donor in good health (CMV status not recorded). Some clones in this sample may be carry-over from other donors' samples. V usage is TRBV5-4 and J usage is TRBJ2-7, with 8 bases matching TRBD1. Material: cultured PBMCs, obtained from culture after CMV antigen stimulation. The CDR3 is CASTKGAGGLYEQYF. CDR3 DNA sequence: TGTGCCAGCACTAAGGGCGCAGGGGGCCTCTACGAGCAGTACTTC.